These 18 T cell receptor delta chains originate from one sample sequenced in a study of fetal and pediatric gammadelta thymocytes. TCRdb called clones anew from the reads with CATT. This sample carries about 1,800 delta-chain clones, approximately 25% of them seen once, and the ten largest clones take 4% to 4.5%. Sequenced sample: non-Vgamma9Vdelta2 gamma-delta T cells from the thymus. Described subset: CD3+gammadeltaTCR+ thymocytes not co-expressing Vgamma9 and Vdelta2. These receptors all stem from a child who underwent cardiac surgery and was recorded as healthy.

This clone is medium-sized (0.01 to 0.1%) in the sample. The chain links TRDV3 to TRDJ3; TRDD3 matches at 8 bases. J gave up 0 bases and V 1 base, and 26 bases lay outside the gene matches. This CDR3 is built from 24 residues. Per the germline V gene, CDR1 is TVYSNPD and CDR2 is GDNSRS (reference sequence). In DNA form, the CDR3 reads TGTGCCTTTACCCACCGGGGAAAGGGTACTGGGGGCCATGAACGCTCCTGGGACACCCGACAGATGTTTTTC. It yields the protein CAFTHRGKGTGGHERSWDTRQMFF.

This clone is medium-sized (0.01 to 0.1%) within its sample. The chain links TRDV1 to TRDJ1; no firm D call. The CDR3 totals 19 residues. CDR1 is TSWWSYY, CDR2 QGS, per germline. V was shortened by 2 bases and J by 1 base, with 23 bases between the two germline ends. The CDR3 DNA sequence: TGTGCTCTTGGGGAAACTTCTGTAGTCACTCATCCCTTCACCGATAAACTCATCTTT. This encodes CALGETSVVTHPFTDKLIF.

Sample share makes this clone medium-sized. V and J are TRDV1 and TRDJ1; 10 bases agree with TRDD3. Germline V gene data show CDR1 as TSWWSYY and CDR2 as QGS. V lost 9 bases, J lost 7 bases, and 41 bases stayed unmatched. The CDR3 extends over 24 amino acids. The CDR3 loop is CALVRTTYPSTPYWGIPFSGKLIF. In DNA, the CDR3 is TGTGCTCTCGTCAGAACCACATACCCCTCCACCCCGTACTGGGGGATCCCGTTCAGCGGTAAACTCATCTTT.

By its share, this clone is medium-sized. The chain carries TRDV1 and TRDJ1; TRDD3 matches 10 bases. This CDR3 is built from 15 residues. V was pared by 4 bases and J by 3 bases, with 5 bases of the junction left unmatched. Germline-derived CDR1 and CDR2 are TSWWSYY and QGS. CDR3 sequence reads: CALGVLGDFADKLIF. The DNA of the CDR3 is TGTGCTCTTGGGGTACTGGGGGATTTTGCCGATAAACTCATCTTT.

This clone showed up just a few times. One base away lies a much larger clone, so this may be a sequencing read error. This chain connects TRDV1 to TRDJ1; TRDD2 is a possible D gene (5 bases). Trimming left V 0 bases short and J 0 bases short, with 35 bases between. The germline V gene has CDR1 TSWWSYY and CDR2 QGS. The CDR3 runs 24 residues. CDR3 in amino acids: CALGELPSPSNSMGLHHYTDKLIF. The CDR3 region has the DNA TGTGCTCTTGGGGAACTCCCGTCTCCTTCAAACTCAATGGGACTACATCATTACACCGATAAACTCATCTTT.

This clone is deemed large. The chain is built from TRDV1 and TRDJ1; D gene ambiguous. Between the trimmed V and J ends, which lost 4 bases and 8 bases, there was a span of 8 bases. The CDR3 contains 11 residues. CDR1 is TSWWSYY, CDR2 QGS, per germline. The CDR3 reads CALGGTWKLIF. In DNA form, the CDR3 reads TGTGCTCTTGGGGGGACCTGGAAACTCATCTTT.

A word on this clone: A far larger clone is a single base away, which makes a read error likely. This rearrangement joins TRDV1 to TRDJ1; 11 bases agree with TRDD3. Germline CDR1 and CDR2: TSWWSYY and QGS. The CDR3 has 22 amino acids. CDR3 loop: CALGELPYRPTGGYGNTGKLIF. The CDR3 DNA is TGTGCTCTTGGGGAACTCCCCTACCGCCCTACTGGGGGATATGGGAACACCGGTAAACTCATCTTT.

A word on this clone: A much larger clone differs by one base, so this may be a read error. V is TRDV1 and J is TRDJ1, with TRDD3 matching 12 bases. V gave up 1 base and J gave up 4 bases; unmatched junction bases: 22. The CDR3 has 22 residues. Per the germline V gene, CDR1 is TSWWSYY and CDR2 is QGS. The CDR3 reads CALGERWGLFLPGGYAIDKLIF. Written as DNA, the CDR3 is TGTGCTCTTGGGGAACGGTGGGGTCTCTTCCTACCTGGGGGATACGCAATCGATAAACTCATCTTT.

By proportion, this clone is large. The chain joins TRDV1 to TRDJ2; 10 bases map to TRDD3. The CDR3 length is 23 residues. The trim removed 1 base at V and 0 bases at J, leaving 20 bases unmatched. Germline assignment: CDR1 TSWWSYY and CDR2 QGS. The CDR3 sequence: CALGEQLGAYEGGYVALTAQLFF. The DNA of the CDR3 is TGTGCTCTTGGGGAACAACTGGGTGCCTACGAGGGGGGATACGTGGCTTTGACAGCACAACTCTTCTTT.

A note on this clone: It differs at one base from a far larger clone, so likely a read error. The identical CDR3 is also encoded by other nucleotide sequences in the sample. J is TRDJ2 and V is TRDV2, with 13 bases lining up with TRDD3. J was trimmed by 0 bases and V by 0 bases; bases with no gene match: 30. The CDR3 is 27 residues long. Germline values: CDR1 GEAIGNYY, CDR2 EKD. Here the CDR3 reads CACDTGGFQGLSTGGYAMRALTAQLFF. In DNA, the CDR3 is TGTGCCTGTGACACCGGAGGTTTCCAAGGCCTGTCAACTGGGGGATACGCGATGAGGGCTTTGACAGCACAACTCTTCTTT.

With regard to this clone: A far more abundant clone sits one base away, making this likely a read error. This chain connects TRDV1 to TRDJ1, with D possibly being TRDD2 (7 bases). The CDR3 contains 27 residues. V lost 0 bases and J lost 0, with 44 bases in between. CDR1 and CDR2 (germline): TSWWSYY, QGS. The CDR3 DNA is TGTGCTCTTGGGGAACTAGGAGGCCTTCCTCCTATTTTGGCGCTGGGGACCTGGAGATTTTACACCGATAAACTCATCTTT. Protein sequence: CALGELGGLPPILALGTWRFYTDKLIF.

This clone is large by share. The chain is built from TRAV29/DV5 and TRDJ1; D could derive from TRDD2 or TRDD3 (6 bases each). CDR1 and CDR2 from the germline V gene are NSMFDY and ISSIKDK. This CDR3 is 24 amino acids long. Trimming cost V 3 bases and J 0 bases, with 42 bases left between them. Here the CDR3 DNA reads TGTGCAGCAACCTCGCGACCCTATTCGCGCCCTTCCCCCAGATACGGGGCGTACACCGATAAACTCATCTTT. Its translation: CAATSRPYSRPSPRYGAYTDKLIF.

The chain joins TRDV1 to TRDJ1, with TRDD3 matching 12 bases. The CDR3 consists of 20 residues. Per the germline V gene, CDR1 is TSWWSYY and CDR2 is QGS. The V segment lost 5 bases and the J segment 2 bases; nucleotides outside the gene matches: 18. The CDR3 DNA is TGTGCTCTTGGGACACTACGTACTGGGGGATACAAAGATAGGACCGATAAACTCATCTTT. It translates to CALGTLRTGGYKDRTDKLIF.

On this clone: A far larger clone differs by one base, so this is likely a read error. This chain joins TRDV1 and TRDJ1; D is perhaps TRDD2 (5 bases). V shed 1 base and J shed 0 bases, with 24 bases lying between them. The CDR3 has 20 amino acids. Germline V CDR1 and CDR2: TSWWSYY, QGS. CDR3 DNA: TGTGCTCTTGGGGAACAGTCTTTTTTCCTCGACTCGGGGTACACCGATAAACTCATCTTT. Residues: CALGEQSFFLDSGYTDKLIF.

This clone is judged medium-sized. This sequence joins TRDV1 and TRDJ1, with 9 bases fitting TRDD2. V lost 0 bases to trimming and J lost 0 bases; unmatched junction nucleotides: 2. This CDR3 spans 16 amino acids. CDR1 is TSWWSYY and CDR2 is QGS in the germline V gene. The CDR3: CALGELLPTYTDKLIF. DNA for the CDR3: TGTGCTCTTGGGGAACTCCTTCCTACCTACACCGATAAACTCATCTTT.

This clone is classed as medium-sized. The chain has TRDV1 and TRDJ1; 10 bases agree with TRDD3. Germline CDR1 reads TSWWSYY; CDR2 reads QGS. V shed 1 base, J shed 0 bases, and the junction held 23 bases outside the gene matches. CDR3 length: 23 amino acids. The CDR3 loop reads CALGEPFPLRVGDTRSYTDKLIF. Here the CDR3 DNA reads TGTGCTCTTGGGGAACCATTCCCCCTCAGAGTGGGGGATACCCGTTCGTACACCGATAAACTCATCTTT.

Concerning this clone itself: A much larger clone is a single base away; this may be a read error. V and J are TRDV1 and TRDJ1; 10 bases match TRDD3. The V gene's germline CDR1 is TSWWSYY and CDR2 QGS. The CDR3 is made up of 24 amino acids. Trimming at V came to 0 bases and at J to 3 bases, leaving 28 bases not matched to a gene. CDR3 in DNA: TGTGCTCTTGGGGAACTGGCCCTCGATTCTTTCTGGGGGATATTTGGGGAGGACGCCGATAAACTCATCTTT. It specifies CALGELALDSFWGIFGEDADKLIF.

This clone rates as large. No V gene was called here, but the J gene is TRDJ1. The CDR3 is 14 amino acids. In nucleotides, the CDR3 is TGTGCAAAAGAGAAAATCCGGGGGACCCTTAAACTCATCTTT. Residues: CAKEKIRGTLKLIF.